The 23 T cell receptor beta chains below were found in one sample sequenced in a study of T cells after yellow fever vaccination. TCRdb re-derived calls from the 5' RACE reads in MiXCR, one entry per CDR3 protein. The sample has tens of thousands of distinct CDR3 sequences; about 7.8% are singletons. The sample was CD8+ T cells sorted from PBMCs, taken 15 days after the yellow fever booster vaccination. These receptors were collected from a man aged 30-40 years who received the YFV17D yellow fever vaccine.

The table lists this clonotype with many counts. This rearrangement joins TRBV7-2 to TRBJ2-1; D might be TRBD1 (6 bases). V lost 5 bases to trimming and J lost 2 bases, with 19 bases between them. This CDR3 spans 17 amino acids. The germline CDR1 and CDR2 sequences are SGHTA and FQGNSA. CDR3 DNA: TGTGCCAGCAGCCAAGAGGCAGGGGCATATGCCTACAATGAGCAGTTCTTC. Amino acids: CASSQEAGAYAYNEQFF.

This clonotype was counted many times. This chain connects TRBV4-2 to TRBJ2-1; 8 bases line up with TRBD2. Germline CDR1 LGHNA, CDR2 YNFKEQ. CDR3 length equals 16 residues. V was pared by 0 bases and J by 7 bases, with 8 bases of the junction left unmatched. The CDR3 nucleotides read TGTGCCAGCAGCCAAGATGACGGGAGGGCCGATAATGAGCAGTTCTTC. Its protein product is CASSQDDGRADNEQFF.

There are many counts of this clonotype. This chain connects TRBV3-1 to TRBJ1-5, with unresolved D. The CDR3 runs to 13 residues. With 0 bases removed from V and 9 bases from J, the gap between germline ends came to 9 bases. The germline V gene encodes CDR1 LGHDT and CDR2 YNNKEL (reference sequence). The CDR3: CASSQDGRGPQHF. In DNA, the CDR3 is TGTGCCAGCAGCCAAGATGGGAGAGGGCCCCAGCATTTT.

This clonotype showed up many times. The chain carries TRBV6-5 and TRBJ2-7; a weak D match, TRBD2 (5 bases). Germline CDR1 is MNHEY and CDR2 is SVGAGI. The CDR3 spans 14 residues. Trimming took 0 bases from V and 3 from J, leaving 9 bases between them. The chain's CDR3 is CASSYSTDYYEQYF. The CDR3 DNA reads TGTGCCAGCAGTTACTCGACTGACTACTACGAGCAGTACTTC.

This clonotype was counted at least ten times. The chain is built from TRBV30 and TRBJ2-7, with a tentative D call TRBD1 (6 bases). This CDR3 spans 12 amino acids. Trimming stripped 5 bases from V and 1 base from J, with 9 bases between. Looked up from germline, CDR1 is GTSNPN and CDR2 is SVGIG (reference sequence). The CDR3 here is CAWSRGSYEQYF. The CDR3 DNA reads TGTGCCTGGTCGAGGGGGTCCTACGAGCAGTACTTC.

For this clonotype: This could be a read error, since a much larger clone is one nucleotide away. The V and J genes are TRBV3-1 and TRBJ2-3, with D unclear. V gave up 5 bases and J gave up 6 bases, with 15 bases separating them. CDR3 length: 14 residues. The germline V gene encodes CDR1 LGHDT and CDR2 YNNKEL (reference sequence). As DNA, the CDR3 is TGTGCCAGCAGCTCGGATGGATTTTCGGATACGCAGTATTTT. Its protein product is CASSSDGFSDTQYF.

In this sample, this clonotype turned up many times. The CDR3 spells CASSPDRFDEKLFF. The CDR3 coding sequence is TGTGCCAGCAGCCCGGACAGGTTCGATGAAAAACTGTTTTTT. V is TRBV7-2 and J is TRBJ1-4; 7 nucleotides line up with TRBD1. The CDR3 sequence is 14 residues long. Losses at the gene ends were 5 bases for V and 6 bases for J; bases not matched to a gene: 6. Germline lookup yields CDR1 SGHTA and CDR2 FQGNSA. Looking up the rest from reference TRBV7-2 and TRBJ1-4 gives the full variable domain: GAGVSQSPSNKVTEKGKDVELRCDPISGHTALYWYRQSLGQGLEFLIYFQGNSAPDKSGLPSDRFSAERTGGSVSTLTIQRTQQEDSAVYLCASSPDRFDEKLFFGSGTQLSVL.

This clonotype has a count of ten or more. The chain employs TRBV20-1 and TRBJ2-7, with D unclear. This CDR3 comprises 13 residues. V was clipped by 2 bases and J by 1 base, with 9 bases between them. Germline V gene data show CDR1 as DFQATT and CDR2 as SNEGSKA (reference sequence). CDR3 sequence reads: CSARPPESYEQYF. The CDR3, as DNA: TGCAGTGCTAGACCGCCAGAGTCCTACGAGCAGTACTTC.

This clonotype has a count of ten or more. The J gene is TRBJ2-1, the V gene TRBV5-1; D is unresolved. Deletions cut 7 bases from V and 8 bases from J, with 10 bases between. This CDR3 contains 11 residues. Germline V gives CDR1 SGHRS, CDR2 YFSETQ. The CDR3, as DNA: TGCGCCAGCGGCCCGTTGCATGAGCAGTTCTTC. Encoded protein: CASGPLHEQFF.

This clonotype was seen at least ten times. V gene TRBV20-1 combines with J gene TRBJ2-7, with TRBD1 matching over 7 bases. This CDR3 is 13 amino acids long. Losses at the gene ends were 1 base for V and 5 bases for J; bases not matched to a gene: 5. CDR1 DFQATT and CDR2 SNEGSKA come from the germline V gene (reference sequence). The chain's CDR3 is CSARGGTDHEQYF. For the CDR3, the DNA is TGCAGTGCTAGAGGTGGGACAGACCACGAGCAGTACTTC.

This clonotype has a count of ten or more. The chain couples TRBV5-4 to TRBJ2-3; D remains unclear. CDR1 and CDR2 (germline): SGHNT, YYREEE (reference sequence). The CDR3 loop spans 14 amino acids. V lost 4 bases and J lost 4, with 13 bases in between. Here the CDR3 DNA reads TGTGCCAGCAGCGTGGACCCTGCGCCAGATACGCAGTATTTT. Protein: CASSVDPAPDTQYF.

This clonotype was observed at least ten times. The CDR3 nucleotides read TGCGCCAGCAGCCAAGATCCCTTCCCCGGCGGCTCCACCTACGAGCAGTACTTC. Its translation: CASSQDPFPGGSTYEQYF. This rearrangement joins TRBV4-3 to TRBJ2-7, with D unclear. V lost 0 bases and J lost 2, with 20 bases in between. This CDR3 is 18 amino acids long. CDR1 and CDR2 (germline): LGHNA, YSLEER.

As for this clonotype: A much larger clone sits a single nucleotide away, making a read error possible. No conserved phenylalanine or tryptophan ends this CDR3, so it is likely a read error. The chain carries TRBV4-3 and TRBJ2-1; D is unclear. Looked up from germline, CDR1 is LGHNA and CDR2 is YSLEER. The ends were cut back, 6 bases at V and 3 bases at J, with 6 bases in the middle. CDR3 length: 12 amino acids. The CDR3 coding sequence is TGCGCCAGCAGTTGGGACTACAATGAGCAGTTCTTA. This codes for CASSWDYNEQFL.

This clonotype was detected ten times or more. The gene calls are TRBV2 and TRBJ2-7; TRBD2 matches at 12 bases. The CDR3 runs to 15 residues. Germline lookup yields CDR1 SNHLY and CDR2 FYNNEI. After removal of 7 bases from V and 2 bases from J, the junction contained 6 bases not matched to a gene. The CDR3 region has the DNA TGTGCCAGCATCGAGACTAGCGGGAGTGCCTACGAGCAGTACTTC. Amino acids: CASIETSGSAYEQYF.

V usage is TRBV4-3 and J usage is TRBJ1-5; no definite D call. Germline V gene lookup returns CDR1 LGHNA and CDR2 YSLEER. CDR3 length: 17 residues. V dropped 0 bases and J dropped 0 bases, with 12 bases sitting between them. Here the CDR3 reads CASSQDPLGVSNQPQHF. The CDR3 nucleotides read TGCGCCAGCAGCCAAGATCCTCTTGGTGTTAGCAATCAGCCCCAGCATTTT.

This clonotype was seen at least ten times. CDR3 sequence: CSARDERENYEQYF. CDR3 DNA sequence: TGCAGTGCTAGAGATGAACGGGAGAACTACGAGCAGTACTTC. The chain is built from TRBV20-1 and TRBJ2-7, with D possibly matching TRBD2 (6 bases). This CDR3 region has 14 residues. With 0 bases removed from V and 3 bases from J, the gap between germline ends came to 12 bases. The germline CDR1 and CDR2 sequences are DFQATT and SNEGSKA (reference sequence).

In its sample, this clonotype was seen many times. The genes are TRBV7-9 and TRBJ2-1; D might be TRBD2 (6 bases). CDR3 length equals 15 residues. From germline, CDR1 is SEHNR and CDR2 FQNEAQ (reference sequence). The V end lost 5 bases, the J end lost 0 bases, and 11 bases lay between the germline ends. The CDR3 region is CASSPGLSSYNEQFF. The CDR3 coding sequence is TGTGCCAGCAGCCCGGGACTCAGCTCCTACAATGAGCAGTTCTTC. Supplemented by reference TRBV7-9 and TRBJ2-1, the full variable domain reads DTGVSQNPRHKITKRGQNVTFRCDPISEHNRLYWYRQTLGQGPEFLTYFQNEAQLEKSRLLSDRFSAERPKGSFSTLEIQRTEQGDSAMYLCASSPGLSSYNEQFFGPGTRLTVL.

This clonotype occurred many times. The genes are TRBV28 and TRBJ2-1; 9 bases line up with TRBD1. V lost 4 bases, J lost 4 bases, and 5 bases stayed unmatched. This CDR3 region has 15 residues. The germline CDR1 and CDR2 sequences are MDHEN and SYDVKM. CDR3 in DNA: TGTGCCAGCAGTTCCAGGACAGGGGAATACAATGAGCAGTTCTTC. It specifies CASSSRTGEYNEQFF.

This clonotype appeared many times. This sequence joins TRBV4-3 and TRBJ2-7; 8 nucleotides align to TRBD2. The V and J ends lost 0 bases and 1 base, in that order; junction bases with no gene match: 2. Germline loops: CDR1 LGHNA, CDR2 YSLEER. The CDR3 runs 15 residues. The CDR3 bases are TGCGCCAGCAGCCAAGAGCCTAGCGGGTCCTACGAGCAGTACTTC. It is translated as CASSQEPSGSYEQYF.

The sample holds many counts of this clonotype. The V gene is TRBV14, the J gene TRBJ1-2; D is perhaps TRBD1 (6 bases). The CDR3 has 15 residues. Trimming pared 4 bases from V and 2 bases from J, leaving 14 bases between. Germline values: CDR1 SGHDN, CDR2 FVKESK. In DNA form, the CDR3 reads TGTGCCAGCAGCCGACCAGGGGTGCAAAACTATGGCTACACCTTC. Amino acid sequence: CASSRPGVQNYGYTF.

The chain links TRBV5-8 to TRBJ2-7; TRBD1 or TRBD2 may be the D gene (7 bases each). Germline CDR1 is SGHTS and CDR2 is YDEGEE. The CDR3 loop spans 14 amino acids. The ends were cut back, 6 bases at V and 3 bases at J, with 16 bases in the middle. The CDR3 loop is CASTPQGGIYEQYF. The CDR3 DNA reads TGTGCCAGCACCCCTCAGGGGGGGATCTACGAGCAGTACTTC. Using reference TRBV5-8 and TRBJ2-7 for the parts outside the CDR3, the full variable domain is EAGVTQSPTHLIKTRGQQATLRCSPISGHTSVYWYQQALGLGLQFLLWYDEGEERNRGNFPPRFSGRQFPNYSSELNVNALELEDSALYLCASTPQGGIYEQYFGPGTRLTVT.

This clonotype was observed at least ten times. The rearrangement uses TRBV10-3 and TRBJ2-7, with TRBD1 matching over 8 bases. Germline CDR1 and CDR2: ENHRY and SYGVKD. The CDR3 totals 14 residues. V dropped 9 bases and J dropped 2; count of bases not matched to a gene: 9. This chain's CDR3 is CAIAEAGQAYEQYF. The CDR3 coding sequence is TGTGCCATAGCTGAGGCGGGACAGGCCTACGAGCAGTACTTC.

In its sample, this clonotype was seen many times. The chain links TRBV29-1 to TRBJ2-3; 10 nucleotides agree with TRBD2. CDR3 size: 14 residues. The germline CDR1 and CDR2 sequences are SQVTM and ANQGSEA. V dropped 6 bases and J dropped 3; count of bases not matched to a gene: 6. The CDR3 loop is CSVPPGLATDTQYF. The DNA of the CDR3 is TGCAGCGTGCCTCCGGGACTAGCGACAGATACGCAGTATTTT.